This is a list of T cell receptor beta chains from one sample in a study of cytomegalovirus exposure and HLA in healthy donors. The table came from immunoSEQ multiplex PCR; TCRdb's copy has only in-frame clones and leaves some out. Among some 150,000 clones, roughly 77% were seen once, and the ten largest hold 3.5%. The sequencing sample was made of PBMCs. The receptors originated from a human donor in good health. The CDR3 runs from the conserved cysteine through the conserved F or W. Each record gives: J gene, V gene, CDR3 length, CDR3 protein.

>TRBJ2-3|TRBV5-1|22
CASSHPIDGRGTSGGAGDTQYF
>TRBJ1-5|TRBV19|13
CASAGQSNQPQHF
>TRBJ1-2|TRBV29-1|11
CSARGNYGYPF
>TRBJ2-7|TRBV5-4|12
CASSLVGGEQYF
>TRBJ2-1|TRBV7-2|14
CASSLLVGVNEQFF
>TRBJ2-2|TRBV29-1|14
CSVEVTGNTGELFF
>TRBJ1-4|TRBV6-6|14
CASSFRTPNEKLFF
>TRBJ1-4|TRBV19|14
CASSIGRSNEKLFF
>TRBJ1-2|TRBV6-5|14
CASSYGQPNYGYTF
>TRBJ2-3|TRBV5-5|18
CASSLAESAGGLGDTQYF
>TRBJ2-1|TRBV6-1|11
CASSDLYEQFF
>TRBJ1-1|TRBV7-2|14
CASSPEAANTEAFF
>TRBJ2-7|TRBV7-9|16
CASSFIGQGYYYEQYF
>TRBJ1-5|TRBV5-8|15
CASSRTGFSNQPQHF
>TRBJ1-5|TRBV5-6|16
CASSLVRGPSNQPQHF
>TRBJ1-1|TRBV20-1|11
CSTLEPGQAFF
>TRBJ2-1|TRBV19|15
CASSPPAVASVEQFF
>TRBJ1-1|TRBV7-6|13
CASSSRVGTEAFF